This is a list of T cell receptor beta chains from one sample in a study of T cells in Graves' hyperthyroidism and ophthalmopathy. TCRdb processed the multiplex PCR reads anew with MiXCR; each CDR3 protein has one entry. The sample holds some 740,000 distinct CDR3 sequences, approximately 14% seen once. Sequenced input: blood. The receptor source for this set is a woman aged 18 to 35 with Graves' hyperthyroidism. Each CDR3 is given with its conserved first and last residue. D genes are given only for firm matches. Some rows have no size entry. The others give once, few or many, or a class for an expanded clone.

V,J,D,size,CDR3,DNA
TRBV10-3,TRBJ2-3,TRBD2,.,CAISESTVAGTTDTQYF,TGTGCCATCAGTGAGTCGACGGTAGCGGGCACCACAGATACGCAGTATTTT
TRBV7-9,TRBJ2-7,TRBD1,.,CASSLDRGNFPYEQYF,TGTGCCAGCAGCCTAGACAGGGGGAATTTCCCCTACGAGCAGTACTTC
TRBV11-2,TRBJ2-7,TRBD2,many,CASSSGLAGEQYF,TGTGCCAGCAGCTCAGGACTAGCAGGCGAGCAGTACTTC
TRBV25-1,TRBJ2-1,TRBD2,.,CASSGLTSGRPVAYNEQFF,TGTGCCAGCAGTGGTTTGACTAGCGGGAGGCCTGTGGCCTACAATGAGCAGTTCTTC
TRBV3-1,TRBJ2-2,TRBD1,few,CASSHYRKTGTGNTGELFF,TGTGCCAGCAGCCACTACCGAAAAACCGGGACAGGGAACACCGGGGAGCTGTTTTTT
TRBV9,TRBJ1-4,.,few,CASSVEGGPANEKLFF,TGTGCCAGCAGCGTAGAAGGAGGGCCAGCTAATGAAAAACTGTTTTTT
TRBV18,TRBJ1-1,.,.,CASSPPVGQATEAFF,TGTGCCAGCTCACCACCGGTCGGCCAGGCCACTGAAGCTTTCTTT
TRBV3-1,TRBJ1-3,.,.,CASSQLPPRTGNTIYF,TGTGCCAGCAGCCAACTCCCGCCGAGGACTGGAAACACCATATATTTT
TRBV6-5,TRBJ2-3,TRBD2,.,CASSYSGRAQDTQYF,TGTGCCAGCAGTTACAGCGGGAGGGCCCAAGATACGCAGTATTTT
TRBV19,TRBJ2-7,TRBD1,.,CASRKYRGSSYEQYF,TGTGCCAGTAGGAAATACAGGGGTAGCTCCTACGAGCAGTACTTC
TRBV6-6,TRBJ2-2,.,many,CASSYSVSGAHTGELFF,TGTGCCAGCAGTTACTCGGTGTCGGGAGCCCACACCGGGGAGCTGTTTTTT
TRBV5-1,TRBJ2-7,TRBD1,.,CASSVDRGRSYEQYF,TGCGCCAGCAGCGTGGACAGGGGGCGATCCTACGAGCAGTACTTC
TRBV27,TRBJ2-1,TRBD2,.,CASSAQLAGGISSSYNEQFF,TGTGCCAGCAGTGCCCAACTAGCGGGAGGGATTTCGAGCTCCTACAATGAGCAGTTCTTC
TRBV7-2,TRBJ1-4,TRBD1,once,CASSSGQAYEKLFF,TGTGCCAGCAGCTCGGGACAGGCTTATGAAAAACTGTTTTTT
TRBV29-1,TRBJ2-3,TRBD1,many,CSESGTVVSTDTQYF,TGCAGCGAGTCCGGGACAGTAGTGAGCACAGATACGCAGTATTTT
TRBV28,TRBJ1-5,.,many,CASSLFEIDQPQHF,TGTGCCAGCAGTTTATTCGAGATCGATCAGCCCCAGCATTTT
TRBV28,TRBJ1-4,.,many,CASRHREGIFEKLFF,TGTGCCAGCAGACACAGGGAGGGGATTTTTGAAAAACTGTTTTTT
TRBV12-3/TRBV12-4,TRBJ1-1,TRBD1,few,CASSPDRVFSEAFF,TGTGCCAGCAGTCCTGACAGGGTTTTTTCTGAAGCTTTCTTT
TRBV19,TRBJ2-1,.,.,CASMDPGSYNEQFF,TGTGCCAGTATGGACCCTGGCAGCTACAATGAGCAGTTCTTC
TRBV12-3/TRBV12-4,TRBJ1-1,.,many,CASSPRGGPPVNTEAFF,TGTGCCAGCAGTCCCCGGGGAGGGCCCCCTGTGAACACTGAAGCTTTCTTT
TRBV7-9,TRBJ1-5,TRBD1,few,CASSIGTASNQPQHF,TGTGCCAGCAGCATAGGGACAGCGTCTAATCAGCCCCAGCATTTT
TRBV7-2,TRBJ2-7,.,many,CASSSMLRDGPYEQYF,TGTGCCAGCAGCTCCATGCTCCGGGACGGACCCTACGAGCAGTACTTC
TRBV20-1,TRBJ2-7,.,.,CSASPTSSYKQYF,TGCAGTGCTAGCCCCACTAGCAGCTACAAGCAGTACTTC
TRBV9,TRBJ2-1,.,few,CASSAADSYSEQFF,TGTGCCAGCAGCGCGGCGGACTCCTACAGTGAGCAGTTCTTC
TRBV5-1,TRBJ2-6,.,.,CASSLSGTGANVLTF,TGCGCCAGCAGCTTGTCCGGTACTGGGGCCAACGTCCTGACTTTC
TRBV18,TRBJ2-5,.,many,CASSPYAQETQYF,TGTGCCAGCTCACCCTACGCACAAGAGACCCAGTACTTC
TRBV3-1,TRBJ2-5,TRBD2,many,CASSHRTSGRPQETQYF,TGTGCCAGCAGCCATCGAACTAGCGGGAGGCCCCAAGAGACCCAGTACTTC
TRBV7-9,TRBJ2-2,.,many,CVSSPPFTVANTGELFF,TGTGTCAGCAGCCCTCCGTTCACAGTCGCGAACACCGGGGAGCTGTTTTTT
TRBV6-1,TRBJ2-7,.,few,CASSPDTPSYEQYF,TGTGCCAGCAGTCCCGACACGCCCTCCTACGAGCAGTACTTC
TRBV28,TRBJ1-6,.,few,CASSFPQPLHF,TGTGCCAGCAGTTTCCCCCAGCCCCTCCACTTT
TRBV11-3,TRBJ2-7,TRBD2,many,CASSGLAGVGDEQYF,TGTGCCAGCAGCGGACTAGCGGGAGTTGGGGACGAGCAGTACTTC
TRBV19,TRBJ2-3,TRBD1,.,CATRTGISTDTQYF,TGTGCCACCAGGACAGGGATCAGCACAGATACGCAGTATTTT
TRBV29-1,TRBJ1-2,.,.,CSVEGGTPYGYTF,TGCAGCGTTGAGGGGGGGACACCTTATGGCTACACCTTC
TRBV6-1,TRBJ2-1,TRBD1,many,CASSEVEGQGGNEQFF,TGTGCCAGCAGTGAAGTTGAGGGACAGGGTGGCAATGAGCAGTTCTTC
TRBV7-9,TRBJ2-4,TRBD2,many,CASSLGAAGAKNIQYF,TGTGCCAGCAGCTTGGGAGCAGCGGGGGCCAAAAACATTCAGTACTTC
TRBV11-1,TRBJ2-1,.,many,CASSRQWGSNEQFF,TGTGCCAGCAGCCGCCAATGGGGGTCGAATGAGCAGTTCTTC
TRBV27,TRBJ2-7,TRBD2,few,CASSLLGSSGGTSYEQYF,TGTGCCAGCAGTTTACTGGGATCTAGCGGGGGCACATCCTACGAGCAGTACTTC
TRBV7-9,TRBJ1-2,TRBD1,.,CASRGTGSGYTF,TGTGCCAGCAGGGGGACAGGGAGCGGCTACACCTTC
TRBV7-9,TRBJ2-7,.,many,CASSQEGAGNEQYF,TGTGCCAGCTCCCAGGAGGGGGCTGGGAACGAGCAGTACTTC
TRBV10-3,TRBJ1-2,TRBD1,.,CAISEEQGASYTF,TGTGCCATCAGTGAGGAACAGGGGGCGAGCTACACCTTC